These T cell receptor beta chains were read from a single sample in a study of blood T cells in healthy people across ages. TCRdb redid the calling of the 5' RACE reads with MiXCR, one entry per CDR3 protein. The sample includes roughly 800,000 distinct CDR3 sequences, roughly 40% of them seen just once. Sequences were obtained from blood. The origin of the receptors is a man aged 18 to 30 in good health. Both conserved end residues are part of each CDR3. Fields, in order: J gene, clone size, D gene, V gene, CDR3 DNA, CDR3 protein. D genes are given only for firm matches. Where a row states a size, it is once, few, many or the class of an expanded clone; other rows omit it.

j_call: TRBJ1-1; clone_size: NA; d_call: NA; v_call: TRBV5-6; cdr3_nt: TGTGCCAGCAGCTCGGGCCCGGGGACGGACACTGAAGCTTTCTTT; cdr3_aa: CASSSGPGTDTEAFF
j_call: TRBJ2-3; clone_size: few; d_call: NA; v_call: TRBV5-1; cdr3_nt: TGCGCCAGCAGCTTGCGCGCACAGGTAGCCACAGATACGCAGTATTTT; cdr3_aa: CASSLRAQVATDTQYF
j_call: TRBJ2-1; clone_size: many; d_call: TRBD2; v_call: TRBV9; cdr3_nt: TGTGCCAGCAGCGTCGGTGGCGGGGGTTCCTACAATGAGCAGTTCTTC; cdr3_aa: CASSVGGGGSYNEQFF
j_call: TRBJ2-5; clone_size: few; d_call: TRBD1; v_call: TRBV10-3; cdr3_nt: TGTGCCATCAGTGAGACGACCGGGACAGGGGGTACCCAGTACTTC; cdr3_aa: CAISETTGTGGTQYF
j_call: TRBJ1-4; clone_size: NA; d_call: TRBD1; v_call: TRBV12-3/TRBV12-4; cdr3_nt: TGTGCCAGCAGTAGACAGGGGGCAGCGGAAAAACTGTTTTTT; cdr3_aa: CASSRQGAAEKLFF
j_call: TRBJ1-1; clone_size: NA; d_call: NA; v_call: TRBV7-2; cdr3_nt: TGTGCCAGTTCAAGAGGGAACACTGAAGTTTTCTTT; cdr3_aa: CASSRGNTEVFF
j_call: TRBJ2-4; clone_size: NA; d_call: NA; v_call: TRBV7-2; cdr3_nt: TGTGCCAGCAGCTTAGGGGGGGAAACCATTCAGTACTTC; cdr3_aa: CASSLGGETIQYF
j_call: TRBJ2-5; clone_size: NA; d_call: TRBD1; v_call: TRBV18; cdr3_nt: TGTGCCAGCTCACCACGGGGACAGAGCCAAGAGACCCAGTACTTC; cdr3_aa: CASSPRGQSQETQYF
j_call: TRBJ1-1; clone_size: few; d_call: NA; v_call: TRBV4-2; cdr3_nt: TGTGCCAGCAGCCTCTCGCTTAACTCTGAAGCTTTCTTT; cdr3_aa: CASSLSLNSEAFF
j_call: TRBJ2-4; clone_size: NA; d_call: NA; v_call: TRBV20-1; cdr3_nt: TGCAGTGCGTTCCTGGGGGGGCAGGAAAACATTCAGTACTTC; cdr3_aa: CSAFLGGQENIQYF
j_call: TRBJ2-7; clone_size: NA; d_call: NA; v_call: TRBV4-1; cdr3_nt: TGCGCCAGCAGCCAAGACAGGGCCTTCGAGCAGTACTTC; cdr3_aa: CASSQDRAFEQYF
j_call: TRBJ2-2; clone_size: few; d_call: NA; v_call: TRBV5-1; cdr3_nt: TGCGCCAGCAGCCCCAGGACAGAAAATACGAACACCGGGGAGCTGTTTTTT; cdr3_aa: CASSPRTENTNTGELFF
j_call: TRBJ2-3; clone_size: NA; d_call: NA; v_call: TRBV7-2; cdr3_nt: TGTGCCAGCAGCCTCAGGCAGTCGCCAGATACGCAGTATTTT; cdr3_aa: CASSLRQSPDTQYF
j_call: TRBJ2-1; clone_size: few; d_call: TRBD2; v_call: TRBV7-2; cdr3_nt: TGTGCCAGCAGCTTAGTTAGCGGGGGGGGGTCCTACAATGAGCAGTTCTTC; cdr3_aa: CASSLVSGGGSYNEQFF
j_call: TRBJ2-1; clone_size: once; d_call: TRBD2; v_call: TRBV5-1; cdr3_nt: TGCGCCAGCGGCATCGGACTAGCGGGGGGGCGGAATGAGCAGTTCTTC; cdr3_aa: CASGIGLAGGRNEQFF
j_call: TRBJ2-3; clone_size: NA; d_call: NA; v_call: TRBV10-3; cdr3_nt: TGTGCCATCAGTGGCCGACGGGATACGCAGTATTTT; cdr3_aa: CAISGRRDTQYF
j_call: TRBJ1-2; clone_size: NA; d_call: NA; v_call: TRBV5-1; cdr3_nt: TGCGCCAGCAGCCACAAGACAGGCCCCAGTAGCGGTGGCTACACCTTC; cdr3_aa: CASSHKTGPSSGGYTF
j_call: TRBJ2-1; clone_size: NA; d_call: TRBD2; v_call: TRBV14; cdr3_nt: TGTGCCAGCAGCCACGAGCGGGGGGCCTACAATGAGCAGTTCTTC; cdr3_aa: CASSHERGAYNEQFF
j_call: TRBJ2-4; clone_size: NA; d_call: NA; v_call: TRBV2; cdr3_nt: TGTGCCAGCAGGGAACGATTAGCCAGAAACATTCAGTACTTC; cdr3_aa: CASRERLARNIQYF
j_call: TRBJ1-6; clone_size: NA; d_call: NA; v_call: TRBV28; cdr3_nt: TGTGCCAGCAGCTCCGGGACACGCAGGCCACCCCTCCACTTT; cdr3_aa: CASSSGTRRPPLHF
j_call: TRBJ2-1; clone_size: many; d_call: NA; v_call: TRBV15; cdr3_nt: TGTGCCACCAGCAGAGATGGACTACCTGAGCAGTTCTTC; cdr3_aa: CATSRDGLPEQFF
j_call: TRBJ2-7; clone_size: few; d_call: NA; v_call: TRBV14; cdr3_nt: TGTGCCAGCAGCCAGGCCCGGGGGAGATCCTACGAGCAGTACTTC; cdr3_aa: CASSQARGRSYEQYF
j_call: TRBJ1-4; clone_size: NA; d_call: NA; v_call: TRBV15; cdr3_nt: TGTGCCACCAGCAGGTCCAACAGGGAAGCTAATGAAAAACTGTTTTTT; cdr3_aa: CATSRSNREANEKLFF
j_call: TRBJ1-1; clone_size: few; d_call: NA; v_call: TRBV6-5; cdr3_nt: TGTGCCACTGGCAGGGACACTGAAGCTTTCTTT; cdr3_aa: CATGRDTEAFF
j_call: TRBJ2-3; clone_size: few; d_call: NA; v_call: TRBV27; cdr3_nt: TGTGCCAGCAGTTTATCGGGCTCTCCTAGCACAGATACGCAGTATTTT; cdr3_aa: CASSLSGSPSTDTQYF
j_call: TRBJ2-3; clone_size: few; d_call: NA; v_call: TRBV10-3; cdr3_nt: TGTGCCATCAGCGCCCTGGTTAGTCTCTCGGAGGATACGCAGTATTTT; cdr3_aa: CAISALVSLSEDTQYF
j_call: TRBJ1-5; clone_size: NA; d_call: NA; v_call: TRBV25-1; cdr3_nt: TGTGCCAGCAGTGACGCGGGGGAGACAAGTGGCAATCAGCCCCAGCATTTT; cdr3_aa: CASSDAGETSGNQPQHF
j_call: TRBJ2-2; clone_size: NA; d_call: NA; v_call: TRBV30; cdr3_nt: TGTGCCTGGAGTAGGACAGCAACTCTCACCGGGGAGCTGTTTTTT; cdr3_aa: CAWSRTATLTGELFF
j_call: TRBJ2-7; clone_size: NA; d_call: NA; v_call: TRBV2; cdr3_nt: TGTGCCAGCAGTGAATACCAGGCCTCCTACAATGAGCAGTACTTC; cdr3_aa: CASSEYQASYNEQYF
j_call: TRBJ1-4; clone_size: few; d_call: NA; v_call: TRBV7-2; cdr3_nt: TGTGCCAGCAGCTTAGTTTCGGGGGCTGATGAAAAACTGTTTTTT; cdr3_aa: CASSLVSGADEKLFF
j_call: TRBJ2-2; clone_size: NA; d_call: NA; v_call: TRBV29-1; cdr3_nt: TGCAGCGTTCCTGGTCCCGAGAACACCGGGGAGCTGTTTTTT; cdr3_aa: CSVPGPENTGELFF
j_call: TRBJ2-3; clone_size: NA; d_call: NA; v_call: TRBV12-3/TRBV12-4; cdr3_nt: TGTGCCAGCAGCGATCTTAGCGCAGCAGATCAGTATTTT; cdr3_aa: CASSDLSAADQYF
j_call: TRBJ2-7; clone_size: many; d_call: NA; v_call: TRBV7-2; cdr3_nt: TGTGCCAGCAGCTTAGTGGGCTCGGTGGACTCCTACGAGCAGTACTTC; cdr3_aa: CASSLVGSVDSYEQYF
j_call: TRBJ2-7; clone_size: many; d_call: TRBD1; v_call: TRBV29-1; cdr3_nt: TGCAGCGTTGCGACCTTGGACAGGGGTTCCTCCTACGAGCAGTACTTC; cdr3_aa: CSVATLDRGSSYEQYF
j_call: TRBJ2-3; clone_size: NA; d_call: TRBD1; v_call: TRBV28; cdr3_nt: TGTGCCAGCAGTACCTCGACAGGGAATGGGTCAGATACGCAGTATTTT; cdr3_aa: CASSTSTGNGSDTQYF
j_call: TRBJ1-1; clone_size: few; d_call: NA; v_call: TRBV4-3; cdr3_nt: TGCGCCAGCAGCCTAAATTGGGACACTGAAGCTTTCTTT; cdr3_aa: CASSLNWDTEAFF
j_call: TRBJ2-3; clone_size: NA; d_call: NA; v_call: TRBV6-2/TRBV6-3; cdr3_nt: TGTGCCAGCAGTTACGGCACCGCCTCGGATACGCAGTATTTT; cdr3_aa: CASSYGTASDTQYF
j_call: TRBJ1-2; clone_size: NA; d_call: NA; v_call: TRBV7-2; cdr3_nt: TGTGCCAGCAGCTCCGGGGGACACCCTAACTATGGCTACACCTTC; cdr3_aa: CASSSGGHPNYGYTF
j_call: TRBJ2-1; clone_size: NA; d_call: NA; v_call: TRBV7-9; cdr3_nt: TGTGCCAGCAGCGGGACGGGTTGGGGGAATGAGCAGTTCTTC; cdr3_aa: CASSGTGWGNEQFF
j_call: TRBJ1-1; clone_size: NA; d_call: NA; v_call: TRBV7-2; cdr3_nt: TGTGCCAGCAGCACCAACCCCACAGGGATCGGGACTGAAGCTTTCTTT; cdr3_aa: CASSTNPTGIGTEAFF
j_call: TRBJ2-5; clone_size: NA; d_call: TRBD2; v_call: TRBV9; cdr3_nt: TGTGCCAGCAGCGTAGGTGTAGCGGGGGGTCAAGAGACCCAGTACTTC; cdr3_aa: CASSVGVAGGQETQYF
j_call: TRBJ1-1; clone_size: few; d_call: NA; v_call: TRBV20-1; cdr3_nt: TGCAGTGCTAGAGTCAGCACTGAAGCTTTCTTT; cdr3_aa: CSARVSTEAFF
j_call: TRBJ2-2; clone_size: NA; d_call: TRBD2; v_call: TRBV11-2; cdr3_nt: TGTGCCAGCAGCTTAGATTCTCCTAGCGGGGGGTTTAACACCGGGGAGCTGTTTTTT; cdr3_aa: CASSLDSPSGGFNTGELFF
j_call: TRBJ2-1; clone_size: NA; d_call: NA; v_call: TRBV29-1; cdr3_nt: TGCAGCGTTGTTGTTAGCGGCAACAATGAGCAGTTCTTC; cdr3_aa: CSVVVSGNNEQFF
j_call: TRBJ2-7; clone_size: many; d_call: TRBD1; v_call: TRBV29-1; cdr3_nt: TGCAGCGTTCAGGGGGCCCTTCCTTCCTACGAGCAGTACTTC; cdr3_aa: CSVQGALPSYEQYF
j_call: TRBJ2-1; clone_size: NA; d_call: NA; v_call: TRBV12-3/TRBV12-4; cdr3_nt: TGTGCCCGCAGCCCCGGCGGGAATGAGCAGTTCTTC; cdr3_aa: CARSPGGNEQFF
j_call: TRBJ2-1; clone_size: NA; d_call: TRBD1; v_call: TRBV3-1; cdr3_nt: TGTGCCAGCAGACAAACAGGGGGCAATGAGCAGTTCTTC; cdr3_aa: CASRQTGGNEQFF
j_call: TRBJ2-3; clone_size: many; d_call: NA; v_call: TRBV27; cdr3_nt: TGTGCCAGCGGTCCGAAGCCGTCTGGCACAGATACGCAGTATTTT; cdr3_aa: CASGPKPSGTDTQYF
j_call: TRBJ2-7; clone_size: NA; d_call: NA; v_call: TRBV20-1; cdr3_nt: TGCAGTGCGGTGGGCTTGACATATCCGGGCGAGCAGTACTTC; cdr3_aa: CSAVGLTYPGEQYF
j_call: TRBJ1-1; clone_size: NA; d_call: NA; v_call: TRBV7-2; cdr3_nt: TGTGCCAGCAGCTTAGCGATAAGAGCGTCGGACACTGAAGCTTTCTTT; cdr3_aa: CASSLAIRASDTEAFF
j_call: TRBJ1-1; clone_size: NA; d_call: TRBD1; v_call: TRBV9; cdr3_nt: TGTGCCAGCAGCGTAGGCAGGGGGCTGGCTTTCTTT; cdr3_aa: CASSVGRGLAFF
j_call: TRBJ2-5; clone_size: NA; d_call: NA; v_call: TRBV7-2; cdr3_nt: TGTGCCAGCAGCTTAGCGGGAACGTACCAAGAGACCCAGTACTTC; cdr3_aa: CASSLAGTYQETQYF